The source of this T cell receptor beta chain is a study of cytomegalovirus exposure and HLA in healthy donors. It was with 60 Vbeta and 13 Jbeta primers that the PCR ran. Method: immunoSEQ multiplex PCR; TCRdb's copy keeps in-frame clones and lacks some. The sample lists 85,000 to 100,000 clones, about 87% seen once, with 2.3% in the top ten. Study results and limitations: Associated with cytomegalovirus, according to the listing, were 170 or so TCR beta chains. Among the sequence variants, a highly shared cluster was likely an artifact of sequencing. Exclusion applied to some V segments, including TRBV6-2 and TRBV6-3, as they were indistinguishable.

V lost 6 bases, J lost 3 bases, and 8 bases lay in between. There are 13 residues in the CDR3. Germline CDR1 and CDR2: LNHDA and SQIVND (reference sequence). This clone occurred a few times. Its antigen is undetermined. The receptor was derived from a man between 18 and 29 years old in good health and CMV-seronegative. What was sequenced was PBMCs. The chain is built from TRBV19 and TRBJ1-4; D remains unclear. CDR3 DNA: TGTGCCAGTAGAGGAGGGTCTAATGAAAAACTGTTTTTT. It translates to CASRGGSNEKLFF.